These 22 T cell receptor beta chains came from one sample sequenced in a study of T cells in localized non-small cell lung cancer. Method: immunoSEQ multiplex PCR; TCRdb's copy keeps in-frame clones and lacks some. The data contain 70,000 to 100,000 clones, more than 70% of them seen just once; the ten biggest clones take up roughly 9.8%. This material consisted of peripheral blood, taken before any cancer treatment. The receptor source for this set is a female donor older than 55 with stage I lung adenocarcinoma.

The CDR3 region is CASSEQALTGELFF. The CDR3 DNA reads TGTGCCAGCAGTGAACAAGCCCTCACCGGGGAGCTGTTTTTT. The chain couples TRBV2 to TRBJ2-2; no clear D gene. The CDR3 has 14 residues. V was pared by 2 bases and J by 4 bases, with 8 bases between. Germline CDR1 reads SNHLY; CDR2 reads FYNNEI.

The chain couples TRBV9 to TRBJ1-2, with D possibly matching TRBD1 (6 bases). Germline assignment: CDR1 SGDLS and CDR2 YYNGEE. V was clipped by 4 bases and J by 7 bases, with 20 bases between them. CDR3 length equals 15 residues. This CDR3 is CASSPQQGIGAGYTF. The DNA of the CDR3 is TGTGCCAGCAGCCCGCAACAGGGAATTGGCGCTGGCTACACCTTC.

About this clone: In the same sample, other DNA sequences code for this CDR3. The rearrangement joins TRBV7-3 to TRBJ2-5, with D perhaps assigned TRBD1 or TRBD2 (5 bases each). With 0 bases removed from V and 2 bases from J, the gap between germline ends came to 10 bases. CDR1 is SGHTA and CDR2 is FQGTGA in the germline V gene. The CDR3 runs 15 residues. The CDR3 nucleotides read TGTGCCAGCAGCTTAACCGGGACGGAACAAGAGACCCAGTACTTC. Encoded protein: CASSLTGTEQETQYF.

To note about this clone: The same CDR3 can be traced to other DNA sequences in this sample. The rearrangement joins TRBV7-8 to TRBJ2-7; no definite D call. V lost 5 bases, J lost 0 bases, and 8 bases lay in between. Germline-derived CDR1 and CDR2 are SGHVS and FQNEAQ. The CDR3 extends over 13 amino acids. CDR3 sequence reads: CASSLQDSYEQYF. The CDR3 coding sequence is TGTGCCAGCAGCCTTCAGGACTCCTACGAGCAGTACTTC.

This rearrangement joins TRBV6-5 to TRBJ2-3; D not certain. The length of the CDR3 is 14 residues. Per the germline V gene, CDR1 is MNHEY and CDR2 is SVGAGI. Trimming stripped 6 bases from V and 2 bases from J, with 12 bases between. The CDR3 here is CASSPPRHTDTQYF. The CDR3 nucleotides are TGTGCCAGCAGCCCCCCTAGGCACACAGATACGCAGTATTTT.

V and J are TRBV19 and TRBJ2-7; D could derive from TRBD1 or TRBD2 (5 bases each). V lost 4 bases, J lost 3 bases, and 10 bases lay in between. CDR3 length: 13 amino acids. Germline V gene data show CDR1 as LNHDA and CDR2 as SQIVND (reference sequence). In nucleotides, the CDR3 is TGTGCCAGTAGTAAAGGGGACGGCTACGAGCAGTACTTC. Protein: CASSKGDGYEQYF.

With regard to this clone: With a much larger clone just one base away, this may be a read error. The V gene is TRBV5-6, the J gene TRBJ2-7, with D hard to call. Germline V gene sequence: CDR1 SGHDT, CDR2 YYEEEE. Trimming left V 3 bases short and J 3 bases short, with 13 bases between. This CDR3 comprises 14 residues. The CDR3 loop is CASSSELGFYEQYF. CDR3 DNA: TGTGCCAGCAGCTCGGAACTCGGCTTCTACGAGCAGTACTTC. The whole variable domain, filled in from reference TRBV5-6 and TRBJ2-7, reads DAGVTQSPTHLIKTRGQQVTLRCSPKSGHDTVSWYQQALGQGPQFIFQYYEEEERQRGNFPDRFSGHQFPNYSSELNVNALLLGDSALYLCASSSELGFYEQYFGPGTRLTVT.

A single count supports this clone. J is TRBJ1-2 and V is TRBV5-8; a weak D match, TRBD1 (5 bases). This CDR3 has 14 amino acids. Germline V gene data show CDR1 as SGHTS and CDR2 as YDEGEE. The V and J ends lost 3 bases and 11 bases respectively, with 20 bases between them. CDR3 DNA: TGTGCCAGCAGCTGGACCTTAGGACAAGGCAGTTACACCTTC. Amino acid sequence: CASSWTLGQGSYTF.

The V call is TRBV19, the J call TRBJ1-2, with a weak D call TRBD1 (6 bases). V was cut by 3 bases and J by 8 bases, with 10 bases left in between. This CDR3 has 12 amino acids. The V gene's germline CDR1 is LNHDA and CDR2 SQIVND (reference sequence). The CDR3 protein is CASSITGSGYTF. For the CDR3, the DNA is TGTGCCAGTAGTATTACAGGGAGCGGCTACACCTTC.

The DNA of the CDR3 is TGTGCCAGCAGACGTGGACAGGGGGCGCCCTACAATGAGCAGTTCTTC. This gives the protein CASRRGQGAPYNEQFF. The chain recombines TRBV27 with TRBJ2-1; 11 positions match TRBD1. This CDR3 has 16 residues. V lost 6 bases to trimming and J lost 2 bases; unmatched junction nucleotides: 6. CDR1 is MNHEY and CDR2 is SMNVEV in the germline V gene (reference sequence).

The gene calls are TRBV19 and TRBJ2-2; D gene uncertain. CDR1 and CDR2 (germline): LNHDA, SQIVND (reference sequence). The CDR3 is 13 amino acids. The V and J ends lost 1 base and 5 bases respectively, with 5 bases between them. DNA of the CDR3: TGTGCCAGTAGTATAGTCGGGACCGGGGAGCTGTTTTTT. Amino acid sequence: CASSIVGTGELFF.

The chain combines TRBV15 with TRBJ1-3, with TRBD1 matching over 7 bases. Germline V CDR1 and CDR2: LNHNV, YYDKDF (reference sequence). The CDR3 runs 15 residues. Trimming took 5 bases from V and 0 from J; bases not matched to a gene: 4. CDR3 sequence: CATSARGGSGNTIYF. CDR3 DNA: TGTGCCACCAGCGCCAGGGGGGGCTCTGGAAACACCATATATTTT. The variable domain in full, completed from reference TRBV15 and TRBJ1-3, reads DAMVIQNPRYQVTQFGKPVTLSCSQTLNHNVMYWYQQKSSQAPKLLFHYYDKDFNNEADTPDNFQSRRPNTSFCFLDIRSPGLGDTAMYLCATSARGGSGNTIYFGEGSWLTVV.

The chain links TRBV28 to TRBJ2-3; TRBD1 is a possible D gene (5 bases). V was cut by 4 bases and J by 6 bases, with 8 bases left in between. The germline V gene encodes CDR1 MDHEN and CDR2 SYDVKM. The CDR3 loop spans 12 amino acids. The CDR3: CASSSGADTQYF. The CDR3 DNA sequence: TGTGCCAGCAGTTCTGGGGCGGATACGCAGTATTTT. Using reference TRBV28 and TRBJ2-3 for the parts outside the CDR3, the full variable domain is DVKVTQSSRYLVKRTGEKVFLECVQDMDHENMFWYRQDPGLGLRLIYFSYDVKMKEKGDIPEGYSVSREKKERFSLILESASTNQTSMYLCASSSGADTQYFGPGTRLTVL.

The gene calls are TRBV4-2 and TRBJ1-6; D not resolved. The CDR3 contains 17 residues. Trimming left V 0 bases short and J 4 bases short, with 13 bases between. CDR1 is LGHNA and CDR2 is YNFKEQ in the germline V gene. In DNA form, the CDR3 reads TGTGCCAGCAGCCAAGACTTTAAACGGGGTTATAATTCACCCCTCCACTTT. Protein: CASSQDFKRGYNSPLHF.

The rearrangement joins TRBV7-7 to TRBJ2-5; D might be TRBD1 (6 bases). The V end was cut by 3 bases, the J end by 4 bases, with 9 bases between. Germline CDR1 is SSHAT and CDR2 is FNYEAQ (reference sequence). The CDR3 has 13 amino acids. The CDR3 DNA is TGTGCCAGCAGCTTCGGACAGATAGAGACCCAGTACTTC. Amino acid sequence: CASSFGQIETQYF.

The chain links TRBV27 to TRBJ2-7; maybe TRBD2 (6 bases). V was trimmed by 10 bases and J by 7 bases, leaving 26 bases between them. CDR3 length: 15 amino acids. Germline V gene data show CDR1 as MNHEY and CDR2 as SMNVEV (reference sequence). This chain's CDR3 is CATSVWRENGGEQYF. CDR3 coding DNA: TGTGCCACTTCAGTTTGGAGGGAGAATGGAGGGGAGCAGTACTTC.

The chain combines TRBV11-2 with TRBJ2-7; no definite D call. The V end lost 5 bases, the J end lost 5 bases, and 19 bases lay between the germline ends. The CDR3 consists of 15 residues. The germline gives CDR1 SGHAT, CDR2 FQNNGV. CDR3 nucleotides: TGTGCCAGCAGCGTCCGCGGCCCTTTGGCTGACGAGCAGTACTTC. It encodes CASSVRGPLADEQYF.

This clone was observed a handful of times. V and J are TRBV5-1 and TRBJ1-1; 8 nucleotides align to TRBD1. The CDR3 loop spans 15 amino acids. Per the germline V gene, CDR1 is SGHRS and CDR2 is YFSETQ. Trimming at V came to 0 bases and at J to 7 bases, leaving 8 bases not matched to a gene. The CDR3 here is CASSLGGGTGGEAFF. The CDR3 region has the DNA TGCGCCAGCAGCTTGGGAGGGGGGACAGGAGGTGAAGCTTTCTTT. Using reference TRBV5-1 and TRBJ1-1 for the parts outside the CDR3, the full variable domain is KAGVTQTPRYLIKTRGQQVTLSCSPISGHRSVSWYQQTPGQGLQFLFEYFSETQRNKGNFPGRFSGRQFSNSRSEMNVSTLELGDSALYLCASSLGGGTGGEAFFGQGTRLTVV.

V gene TRBV30 combines with J gene TRBJ1-2, with 10 bases aligning to TRBD1. This CDR3 is 15 amino acids long. Germline assignment: CDR1 GTSNPN and CDR2 SVGIG (reference sequence). Trimming took 2 bases from V and 6 from J; bases not matched to a gene: 9. This CDR3 reads CAWSSLTGGRNGYTF. The CDR3 coding sequence is TGTGCCTGGAGTAGCTTGACAGGGGGCAGAAATGGCTACACCTTC. The full variable domain, its missing parts supplied by reference TRBV30 and TRBJ1-2, is SQTIHQWPATLVQPVGSPLSLECTVEGTSNPNLYWYRQAAGRGLQLLFYSVGIGQISSEVPQNLSASRPQDRQFILSSKKLLLSDSGFYLCAWSSLTGGRNGYTFGSGTRLTVV.

The V call is TRBV5-1, the J call TRBJ2-1; TRBD1 matches 9 bases. Germline V gene data show CDR1 as SGHRS and CDR2 as YFSETQ. CDR3 length: 17 residues. After removal of 3 bases from V and 2 bases from J, the junction contained 9 bases not matched to a gene. This chain's CDR3 is CASSSIKQGATYNEQFF. The CDR3 DNA follows: TGCGCCAGCAGCTCAATTAAACAGGGGGCTACCTACAATGAGCAGTTCTTC.

The V call is TRBV5-1, the J call TRBJ2-3, with TRBD1 matching over 7 bases. CDR1 and CDR2 from the germline V gene are SGHRS and YFSETQ. The CDR3 has 13 residues. The trim removed 2 bases at V and 6 bases at J, leaving 3 bases unmatched. The CDR3 DNA follows: TGCGCCAGCAGCTTAGGGGGCTGGGATACGCAGTATTTT. Protein: CASSLGGWDTQYF.

This chain connects TRBV7-6 to TRBJ1-2; TRBD1 matches at 9 bases. This CDR3 region has 14 residues. The J segment lost 5 bases and the V segment lost 5 bases, leaving 6 bases of the junction unmatched. Germline lookup yields CDR1 SGHVS and CDR2 FNYEAQ. CDR3 amino acids: CASSPGQGAYGYTF. The CDR3 DNA is TGTGCCAGCAGCCCGGGACAGGGTGCTTATGGCTACACCTTC.